The rows below give T cell receptor beta chains drawn from one sample of a study of blood T cell repertoires in COVID-19. Some clones are missing from TCRdb's copy, which holds only in-frame ones; the method was immunoSEQ multiplex PCR. Here the sample spans 130,000 to 150,000 clones, approximately 85% being singletons. Sequencing input: peripheral blood. The receptors were gathered from a woman between 55 and 75 years old with COVID-19, enrolled during active disease. CDR3s include the opening cysteine and the closing phenylalanine or tryptophan. Fields, in order: J gene, V gene, D gene, CDR3 length, clone size, CDR3 protein, CDR3 DNA. The D gene is left open where the match is weak. Size values are once, few and many counts, or a class for expanded clones, and some rows have none.

TRBJ1-1	TRBV5-5	NA	12	few	CASSLTDTEAFF	TGTGCCAGCAGCTTAACGGACACTGAAGCTTTCTTT
TRBJ2-3	TRBV7-8	TRBD1	13	NA	CATRTGDTDTQYF	TGTGCCACCCGGACAGGGGACACAGATACGCAGTATTTT
TRBJ2-2	TRBV6-5	TRBD1	15	NA	CASSLGQGGTGELFF	TGTGCCAGCAGTCTCGGACAGGGCGGGACCGGGGAGCTGTTTTTT
TRBJ1-2	TRBV7-9	TRBD1	16	NA	CASSASIGQGTYGYTF	TGTGCCAGCAGCGCTAGTATAGGACAGGGGACGTATGGCTACACCTTC
TRBJ1-3	TRBV6-5	TRBD1	14	NA	CASSLQGFGNTIYF	TGTGCCAGCAGTCTACAGGGGTTTGGAAACACCATATATTTT
TRBJ1-1	TRBV5-1	NA	13	NA	CASSLVPGSEAFF	TGCGCCAGCAGCTTGGTACCGGGGAGTGAAGCTTTCTTT
TRBJ1-1	TRBV5-5	NA	15	NA	CASSLQGGGVIRDFF	TGTGCCAGCAGCCTACAGGGTGGGGGGGTTATACGTGATTTCTTT
TRBJ1-2	TRBV15	NA	13	few	CATSRVDGRGYTF	TGTGCCACCAGCAGAGTGGATGGGCGCGGCTACACCTTC
TRBJ1-1	TRBV6-2/TRBV6-3	TRBD1	17	once	CASSYGGGTGVNTEAFF	TGTGCCAGCAGTTATGGGGGTGGGACAGGGGTGAACACTGAAGCTTTCTTT
TRBJ2-5	TRBV19	NA	14	NA	CASSRAEGQETQYF	TGTGCCAGTAGCCGGGCGGAGGGCCAAGAGACCCAGTACTTC
TRBJ2-7	TRBV29-1	TRBD2	14	NA	CSVGRLAPAYEQYF	TGCAGCGTTGGCAGACTAGCGCCCGCCTACGAGCAGTACTTC
TRBJ2-5	TRBV6-1	TRBD2	15	NA	CASSESSGGQETQYF	TGTGCCAGCAGTGAATCGAGCGGGGGGCAAGAGACCCAGTACTTC
TRBJ1-2	TRBV6-2/TRBV6-3	TRBD1	15	NA	CASSYGQGALGGYTF	TGTGCCAGCAGTTACGGACAGGGGGCGCTTGGTGGCTACACCTTC
TRBJ2-1	TRBV5-4	NA	14	NA	CASSLASGGNEQFF	TGTGCCAGCAGCTTGGCCTCAGGGGGGAATGAGCAGTTCTTC
TRBJ2-7	TRBV27	NA	19	NA	CASSLYHPGGSGGTYEQYF	TGTGCCAGCAGTTTATACCATCCGGGGGGATCCGGGGGCACCTACGAGCAGTACTTC